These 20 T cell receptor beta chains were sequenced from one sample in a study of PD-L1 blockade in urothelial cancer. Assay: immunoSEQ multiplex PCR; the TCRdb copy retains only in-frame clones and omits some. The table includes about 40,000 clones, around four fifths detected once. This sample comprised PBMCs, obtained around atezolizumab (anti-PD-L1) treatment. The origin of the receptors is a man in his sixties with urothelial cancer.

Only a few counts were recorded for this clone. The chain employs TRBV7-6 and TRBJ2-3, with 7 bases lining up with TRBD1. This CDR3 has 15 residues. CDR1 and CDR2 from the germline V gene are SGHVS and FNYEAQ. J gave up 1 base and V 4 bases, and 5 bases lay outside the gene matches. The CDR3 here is CASSSWTGGTDTQYF. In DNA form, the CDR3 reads TGTGCCAGCAGCTCCTGGACAGGCGGCACAGATACGCAGTATTTT.

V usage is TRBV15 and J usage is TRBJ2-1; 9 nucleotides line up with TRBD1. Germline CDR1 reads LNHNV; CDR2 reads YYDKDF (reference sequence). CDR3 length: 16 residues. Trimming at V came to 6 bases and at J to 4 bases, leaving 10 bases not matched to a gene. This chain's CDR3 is CATRAATGGQYNEQFF. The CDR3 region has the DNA TGTGCCACCAGGGCCGCGACAGGGGGACAATACAATGAGCAGTTCTTC.

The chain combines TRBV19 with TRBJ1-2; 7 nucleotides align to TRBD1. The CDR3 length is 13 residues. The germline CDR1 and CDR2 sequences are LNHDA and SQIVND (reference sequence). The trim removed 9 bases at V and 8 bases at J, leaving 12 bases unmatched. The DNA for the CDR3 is TGTGCCAGCTCCAGCCAGGGGGGCTTGGGCTACACCTTC. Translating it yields CASSSQGGLGYTF.

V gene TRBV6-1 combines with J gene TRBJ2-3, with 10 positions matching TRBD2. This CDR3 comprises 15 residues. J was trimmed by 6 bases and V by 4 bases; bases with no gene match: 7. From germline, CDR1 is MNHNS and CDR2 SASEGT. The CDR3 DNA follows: TGTGCCAGCAGTGGACTAGCGGGTTCGGGGGATACGCAGTATTTT. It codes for CASSGLAGSGDTQYF.

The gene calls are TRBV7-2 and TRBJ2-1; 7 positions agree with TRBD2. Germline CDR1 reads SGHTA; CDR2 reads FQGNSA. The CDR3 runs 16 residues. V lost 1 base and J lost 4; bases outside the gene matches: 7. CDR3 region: CASSLEGGGGYNEQFF. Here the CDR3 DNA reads TGTGCCAGCAGCTTAGAGGGCGGGGGAGGATACAATGAGCAGTTCTTC.

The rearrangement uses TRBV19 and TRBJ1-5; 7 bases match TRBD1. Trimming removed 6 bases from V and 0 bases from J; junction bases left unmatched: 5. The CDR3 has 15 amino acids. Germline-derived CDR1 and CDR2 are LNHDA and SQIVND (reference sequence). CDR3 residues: CASRGQQNSNQPQHF. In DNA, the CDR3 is TGTGCCAGTAGGGGACAGCAGAATAGCAATCAGCCCCAGCATTTT.

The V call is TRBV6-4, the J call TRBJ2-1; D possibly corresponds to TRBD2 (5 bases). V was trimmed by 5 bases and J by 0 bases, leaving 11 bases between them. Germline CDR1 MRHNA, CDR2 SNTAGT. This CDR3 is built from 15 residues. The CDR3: CASSRTPISYNEQFF. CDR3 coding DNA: TGTGCCAGCAGTAGGACTCCGATCTCCTACAATGAGCAGTTCTTC.

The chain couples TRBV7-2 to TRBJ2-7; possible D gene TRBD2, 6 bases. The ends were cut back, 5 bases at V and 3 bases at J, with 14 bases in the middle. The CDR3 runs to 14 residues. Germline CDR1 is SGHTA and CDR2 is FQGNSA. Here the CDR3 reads CASSPPGGIYEQYF. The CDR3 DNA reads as TGTGCCAGCAGCCCTCCCGGAGGGATCTACGAGCAGTACTTC.

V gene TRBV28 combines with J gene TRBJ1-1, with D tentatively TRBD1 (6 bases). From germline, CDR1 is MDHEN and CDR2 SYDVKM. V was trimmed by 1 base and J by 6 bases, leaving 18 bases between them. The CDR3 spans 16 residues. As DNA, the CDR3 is TGTGCCAGCAGTTTATCTGCGCGGGGGCGCAGATCTGAAGCTTTCTTT. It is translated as CASSLSARGRRSEAFF.

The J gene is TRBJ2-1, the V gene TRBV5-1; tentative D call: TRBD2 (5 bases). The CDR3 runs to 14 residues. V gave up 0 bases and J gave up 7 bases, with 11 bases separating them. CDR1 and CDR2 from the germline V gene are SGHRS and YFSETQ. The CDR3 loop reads CASSLAFSVNEQFF. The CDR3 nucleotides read TGCGCCAGCAGCTTGGCCTTTAGCGTAAATGAGCAGTTCTTC.

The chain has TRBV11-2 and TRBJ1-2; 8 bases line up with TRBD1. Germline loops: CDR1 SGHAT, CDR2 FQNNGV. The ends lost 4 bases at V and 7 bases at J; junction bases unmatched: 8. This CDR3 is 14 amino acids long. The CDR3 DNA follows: TGTGCCAGCAGCTACACGACAGGGGTTAGTGGCTACACCTTC. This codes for CASSYTTGVSGYTF.

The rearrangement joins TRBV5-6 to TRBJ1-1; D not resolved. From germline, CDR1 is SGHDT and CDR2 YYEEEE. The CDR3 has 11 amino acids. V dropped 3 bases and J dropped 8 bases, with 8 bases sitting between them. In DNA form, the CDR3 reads TGTGCCAGCAGCTGGGGAGGGGAAGCTTTCTTT. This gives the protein CASSWGGEAFF. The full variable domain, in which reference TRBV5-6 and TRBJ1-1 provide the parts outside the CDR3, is DAGVTQSPTHLIKTRGQQVTLRCSPKSGHDTVSWYQQALGQGPQFIFQYYEEEERQRGNFPDRFSGHQFPNYSSELNVNALLLGDSALYLCASSWGGEAFFGQGTRLTVV.

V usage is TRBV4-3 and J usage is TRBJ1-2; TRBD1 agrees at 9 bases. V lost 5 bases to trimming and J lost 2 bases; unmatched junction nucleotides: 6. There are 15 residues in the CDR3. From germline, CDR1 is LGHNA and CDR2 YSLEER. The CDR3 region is CASSSRGTGNYGYTF. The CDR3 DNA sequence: TGCGCCAGCAGCTCAAGGGGGACAGGGAACTATGGCTACACCTTC.

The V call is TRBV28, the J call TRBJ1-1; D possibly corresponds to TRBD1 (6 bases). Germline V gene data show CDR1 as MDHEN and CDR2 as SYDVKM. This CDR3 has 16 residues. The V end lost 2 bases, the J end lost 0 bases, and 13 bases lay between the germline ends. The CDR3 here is CASSLLGAEVNTEAFF. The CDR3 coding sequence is TGTGCCAGCAGTTTACTGGGGGCGGAGGTGAACACTGAAGCTTTCTTT.

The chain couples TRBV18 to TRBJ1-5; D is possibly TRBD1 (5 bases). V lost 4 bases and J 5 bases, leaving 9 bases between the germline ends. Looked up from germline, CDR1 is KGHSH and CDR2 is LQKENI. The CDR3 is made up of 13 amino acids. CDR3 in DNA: TGTGCCAGCTCACAGGGGTCGGATCAGCCCCAGCATTTT. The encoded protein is CASSQGSDQPQHF.

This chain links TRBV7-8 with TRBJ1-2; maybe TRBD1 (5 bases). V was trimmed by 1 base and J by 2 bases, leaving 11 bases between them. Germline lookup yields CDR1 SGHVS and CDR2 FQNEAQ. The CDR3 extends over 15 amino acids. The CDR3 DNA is TGTGCCAGCAGCTTAGGAAGCGCAGGGAACTATGGCTACACCTTC. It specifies CASSLGSAGNYGYTF.

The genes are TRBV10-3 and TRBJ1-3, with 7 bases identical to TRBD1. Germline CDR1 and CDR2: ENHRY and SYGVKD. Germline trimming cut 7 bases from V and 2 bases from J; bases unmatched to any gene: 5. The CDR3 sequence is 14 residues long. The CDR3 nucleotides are TGTGCCATCACCCGGACAGGACCTGGAAACACCATATATTTT. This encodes CAITRTGPGNTIYF.

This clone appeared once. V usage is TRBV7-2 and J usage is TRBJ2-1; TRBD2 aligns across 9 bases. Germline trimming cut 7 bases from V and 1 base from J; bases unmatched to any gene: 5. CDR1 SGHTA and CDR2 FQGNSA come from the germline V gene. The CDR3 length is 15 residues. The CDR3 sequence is CASTASGNSYNEQFF. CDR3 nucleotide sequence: TGTGCCAGCACCGCTAGCGGGAATTCCTACAATGAGCAGTTCTTC.

The CDR3 coding sequence is TGTGCCAGTAGTGTGATTGTAAACCTACCCTCCTACAATGAGCAGTTCTTC. It specifies CASSVIVNLPSYNEQFF. V is TRBV19 and J is TRBJ2-1, with D hard to call. The germline V and J ends were trimmed by 5 bases and 0 bases, with 17 bases remaining between them. Germline CDR1 reads LNHDA; CDR2 reads SQIVND (reference sequence). CDR3 length equals 17 residues. The full variable domain, in which reference TRBV19 and TRBJ2-1 provide the parts outside the CDR3, is DGGITQSPKYLFRKEGQNVTLSCEQNLNHDAMYWYRQDPGQGLRLIYYSQIVNDFQKGDIAEGYSVSREKKESFPLTVTSAQKNPTAFYLCASSVIVNLPSYNEQFFGPGTRLTVL.

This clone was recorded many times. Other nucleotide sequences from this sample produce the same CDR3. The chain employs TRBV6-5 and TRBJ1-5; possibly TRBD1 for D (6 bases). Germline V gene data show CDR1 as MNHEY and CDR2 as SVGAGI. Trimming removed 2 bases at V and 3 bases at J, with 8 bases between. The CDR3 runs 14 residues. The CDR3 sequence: CASSYDRLNQPQHF. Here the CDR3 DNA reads TGTGCCAGCAGTTACGACAGGCTCAATCAGCCCCAGCATTTT.